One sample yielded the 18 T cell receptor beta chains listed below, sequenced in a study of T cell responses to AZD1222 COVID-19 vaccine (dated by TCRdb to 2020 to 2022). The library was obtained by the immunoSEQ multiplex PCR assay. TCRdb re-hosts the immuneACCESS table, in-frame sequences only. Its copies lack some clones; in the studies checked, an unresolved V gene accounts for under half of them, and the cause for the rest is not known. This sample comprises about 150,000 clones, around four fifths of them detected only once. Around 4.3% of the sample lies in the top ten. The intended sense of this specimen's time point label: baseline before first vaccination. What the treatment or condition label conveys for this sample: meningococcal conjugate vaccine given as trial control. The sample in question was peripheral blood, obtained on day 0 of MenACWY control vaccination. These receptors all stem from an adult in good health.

DNA for the CDR3: TGTGCCAGCAGTACAACTTACAGGGACGGCTACACCTTC. Residues: CASSTTYRDGYTF. The chain joins TRBV27 to TRBJ1-2, with D maybe TRBD1 (6 bases). Trimming removed 5 bases at V and 8 bases at J, with 15 bases between. Germline loops: CDR1 MNHEY, CDR2 SMNVEV (reference sequence). CDR3 length: 13 residues.

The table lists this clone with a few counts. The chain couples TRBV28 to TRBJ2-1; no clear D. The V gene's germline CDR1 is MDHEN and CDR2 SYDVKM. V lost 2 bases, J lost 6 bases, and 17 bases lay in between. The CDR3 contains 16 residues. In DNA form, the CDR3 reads TGTGCCAGCAGTTTAATGCTTTTGTTTGGCGGCAATGAGCAGTTCTTC. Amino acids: CASSLMLLFGGNEQFF. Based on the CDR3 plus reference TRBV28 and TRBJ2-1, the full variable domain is DVKVTQSSRYLVKRTGEKVFLECVQDMDHENMFWYRQDPGLGLRLIYFSYDVKMKEKGDIPEGYSVSREKKERFSLILESASTNQTSMYLCASSLMLLFGGNEQFFGPGTRLTVL.

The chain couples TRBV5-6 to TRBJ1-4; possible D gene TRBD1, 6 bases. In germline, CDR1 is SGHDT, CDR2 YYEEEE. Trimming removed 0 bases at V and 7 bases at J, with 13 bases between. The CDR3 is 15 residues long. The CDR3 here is CASSLVGQRSEKLFF. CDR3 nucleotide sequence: TGTGCCAGCAGCTTGGTAGGACAGAGATCTGAAAAACTGTTTTTT.

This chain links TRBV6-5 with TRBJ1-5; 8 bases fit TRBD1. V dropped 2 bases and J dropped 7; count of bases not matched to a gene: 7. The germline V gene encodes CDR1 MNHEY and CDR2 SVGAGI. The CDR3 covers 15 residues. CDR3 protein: CASSYHGQGGQPQHF. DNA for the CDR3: TGTGCCAGCAGTTACCATGGACAGGGAGGACAGCCCCAGCATTTT.

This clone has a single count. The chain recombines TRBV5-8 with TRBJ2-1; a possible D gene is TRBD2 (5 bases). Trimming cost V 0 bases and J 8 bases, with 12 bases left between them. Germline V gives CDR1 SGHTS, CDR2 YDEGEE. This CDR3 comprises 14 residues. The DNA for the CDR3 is TGTGCCAGCAGCTTGGATGGACTCCCGCATGAGCAGTTCTTC. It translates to CASSLDGLPHEQFF.

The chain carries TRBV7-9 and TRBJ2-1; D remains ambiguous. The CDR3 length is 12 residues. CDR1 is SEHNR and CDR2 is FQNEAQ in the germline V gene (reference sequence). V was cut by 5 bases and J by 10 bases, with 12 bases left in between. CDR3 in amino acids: CASSGELGEQFF. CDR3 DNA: TGTGCCAGCAGCGGCGAGTTGGGGGAGCAGTTCTTC.

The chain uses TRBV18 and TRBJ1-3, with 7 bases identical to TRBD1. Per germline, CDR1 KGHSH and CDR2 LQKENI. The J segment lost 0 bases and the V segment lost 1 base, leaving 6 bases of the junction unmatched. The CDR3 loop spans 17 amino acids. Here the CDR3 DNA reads TGTGCCAGCTCACCACAAAACCCAGGGGGCTCTGGAAACACCATATATTTT. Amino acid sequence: CASSPQNPGGSGNTIYF.

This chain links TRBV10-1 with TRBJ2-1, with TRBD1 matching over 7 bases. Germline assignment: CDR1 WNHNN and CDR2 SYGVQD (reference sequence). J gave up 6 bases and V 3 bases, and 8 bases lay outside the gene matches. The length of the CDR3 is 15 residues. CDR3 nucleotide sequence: TGCGCCAGCAGTGATCCGGGACAGAGTGGCAATGAGCAGTTCTTC. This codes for CASSDPGQSGNEQFF.

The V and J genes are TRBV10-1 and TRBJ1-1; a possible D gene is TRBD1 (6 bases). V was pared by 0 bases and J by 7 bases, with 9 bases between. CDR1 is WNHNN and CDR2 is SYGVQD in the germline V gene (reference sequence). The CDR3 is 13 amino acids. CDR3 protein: CASSESTTGEAFF. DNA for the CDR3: TGCGCCAGCAGTGAGTCGACGACAGGTGAAGCTTTCTTT.

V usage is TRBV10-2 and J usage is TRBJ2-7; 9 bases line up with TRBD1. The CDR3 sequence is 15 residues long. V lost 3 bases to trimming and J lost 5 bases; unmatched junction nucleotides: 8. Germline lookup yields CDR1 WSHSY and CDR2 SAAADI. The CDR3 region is CASSERGQGTHEQYV. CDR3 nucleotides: TGCGCCAGCAGTGAAAGGGGACAGGGTACCCACGAGCAGTACGTC.

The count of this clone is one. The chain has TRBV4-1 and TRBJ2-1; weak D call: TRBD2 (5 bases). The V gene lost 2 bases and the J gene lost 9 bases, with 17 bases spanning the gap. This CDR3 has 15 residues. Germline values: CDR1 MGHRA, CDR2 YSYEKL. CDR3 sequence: CASSQPGSASGEQFF. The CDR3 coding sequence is TGCGCCAGCAGCCAACCGGGATCGGCCTCGGGTGAGCAGTTCTTC.

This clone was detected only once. This CDR3 is CASSVTQSYEQYF. CDR3 in DNA: TGTGCCAGTAGTGTAACTCAGTCATACGAGCAGTACTTC. The V call is TRBV19, the J call TRBJ2-7; no clear D. CDR1 is LNHDA, CDR2 SQIVND, per germline (reference sequence). V shed 5 bases and J shed 4 bases, with 12 bases lying between them. This CDR3 is 13 amino acids long.

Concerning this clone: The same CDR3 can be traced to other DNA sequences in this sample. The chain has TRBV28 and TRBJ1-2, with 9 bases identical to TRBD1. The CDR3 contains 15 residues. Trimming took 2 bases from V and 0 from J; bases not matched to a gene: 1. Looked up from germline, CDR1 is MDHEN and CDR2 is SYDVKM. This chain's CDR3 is CASSLGTGPNYGYTF. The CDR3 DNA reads TGTGCCAGCAGTTTAGGGACAGGGCCTAACTATGGCTACACCTTC.

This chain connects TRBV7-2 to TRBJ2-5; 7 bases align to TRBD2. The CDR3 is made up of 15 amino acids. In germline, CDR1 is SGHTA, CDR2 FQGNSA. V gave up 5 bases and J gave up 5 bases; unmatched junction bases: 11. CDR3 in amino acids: CASSPLRLAEETQYF. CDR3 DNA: TGTGCCAGCAGCCCCCTTAGACTAGCAGAGGAGACCCAGTACTTC.

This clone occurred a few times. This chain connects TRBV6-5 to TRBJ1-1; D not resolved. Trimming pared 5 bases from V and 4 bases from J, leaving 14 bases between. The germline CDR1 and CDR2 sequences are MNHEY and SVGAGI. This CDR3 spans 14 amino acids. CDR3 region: CASSHQESSTEAFF. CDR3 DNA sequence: TGTGCCAGCAGTCATCAGGAATCTAGCACTGAAGCTTTCTTT.

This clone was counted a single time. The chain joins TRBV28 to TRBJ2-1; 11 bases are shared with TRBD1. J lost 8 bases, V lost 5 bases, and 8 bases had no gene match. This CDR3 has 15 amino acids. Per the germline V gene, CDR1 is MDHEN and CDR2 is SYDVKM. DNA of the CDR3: TGTGCCAGCAGTACGGCCGGGACAGGGGGGTATGAGCAGTTCTTC. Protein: CASSTAGTGGYEQFF.

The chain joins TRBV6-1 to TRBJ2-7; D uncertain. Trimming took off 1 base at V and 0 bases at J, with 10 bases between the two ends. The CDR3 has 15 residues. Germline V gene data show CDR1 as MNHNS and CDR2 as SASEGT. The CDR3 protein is CASSEEDTHSYEQYV. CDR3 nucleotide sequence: TGTGCCAGCAGTGAAGAAGACACCCACTCCTACGAGCAGTACGTC.

The CDR3 DNA is TGCAGCGTTGAGGCACTGGGCACTGAAGCTTTCTTT. It translates to CSVEALGTEAFF. The chain recombines TRBV29-1 with TRBJ1-1; D ambiguous. The germline V gene encodes CDR1 SQVTM and CDR2 ANQGSEA. CDR3 length equals 12 residues. V lost 3 bases to trimming and J lost 4 bases, with 9 bases between them.